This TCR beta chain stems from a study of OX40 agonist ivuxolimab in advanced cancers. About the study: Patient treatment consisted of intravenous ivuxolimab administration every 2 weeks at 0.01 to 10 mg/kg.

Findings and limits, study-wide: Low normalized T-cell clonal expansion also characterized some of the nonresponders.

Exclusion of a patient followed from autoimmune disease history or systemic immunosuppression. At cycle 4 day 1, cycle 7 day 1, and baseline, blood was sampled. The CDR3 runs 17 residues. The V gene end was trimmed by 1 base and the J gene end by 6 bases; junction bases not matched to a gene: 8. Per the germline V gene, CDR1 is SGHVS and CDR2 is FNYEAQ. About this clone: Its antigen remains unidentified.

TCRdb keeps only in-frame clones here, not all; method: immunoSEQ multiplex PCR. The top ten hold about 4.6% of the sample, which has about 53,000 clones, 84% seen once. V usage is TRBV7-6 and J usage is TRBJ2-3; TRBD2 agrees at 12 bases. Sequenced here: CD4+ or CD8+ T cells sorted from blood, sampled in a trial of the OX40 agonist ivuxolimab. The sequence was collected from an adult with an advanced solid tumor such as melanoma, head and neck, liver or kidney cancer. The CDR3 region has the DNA TGTGCCAGCAGCTTAGGGGTACTAGCGGGAGGCTTGGATACGCAGTATTTT. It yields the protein CASSLGVLAGGLDTQYF. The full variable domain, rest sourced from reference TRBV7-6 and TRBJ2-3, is GAGVSQSPRYKVTKRGQDVALRCDPISGHVSLYWYRQALGQGPEFLTYFNYEAQQDKSGLPNDRFSAERPEGSISTLTIQRTEQRDSAMYRCASSLGVLAGGLDTQYFGPGTRLTVL.